This T cell receptor (beta chain) was sequenced during a study of T cell responses to AZD1222 COVID-19 vaccine. Study results and caveats: Donors in the cohort were predominantly white British and more often female, and clonal diversity was possibly underestimated. Two AZD1222 administrations were followed by greater Spike-specific TCR breadth and depth. Repertoire sampling was restricted to post-peak T cell response timepoints.

This table comes from immunoSEQ multiplex PCR, and its TCRdb copy is limited to in-frame clones, with some not included. The data show 90,000 to 150,000 clones, about 90% seen once. A word on this clone: The antigen is unknown.

The CDR3 runs to 16 residues. In germline, CDR1 is GTSNPN, CDR2 SVGIG (reference sequence). The germline V and J ends were trimmed by 3 bases and 9 bases, with 24 bases remaining between them. The sequence was obtained from an adult in good health. Sequencing used peripheral blood, obtained on day 0 of AZD1222 vaccination. The chain employs TRBV30 and TRBJ1-5; the D gene is possibly TRBD1 (6 bases). DNA of the CDR3: TGTGCCTGGAGCCCAAGGGGGATCCGGGGGGCTCCGCCCCAGCATTTT. The encoded protein is CAWSPRGIRGAPPQHF.